Below are 15 T cell receptor beta chains sequenced from a single sample in a study of cytotoxic CD8 clonotypes in ibrutinib-treated CLL (dated by TCRdb to about 2021). The library was made by the immunoSEQ multiplex PCR assay. TCRdb's version of the immuneACCESS table is confined to in-frame rearrangements and falls short of the full clone set. An unresolved V gene accounts for under half of the shortfall where checked; the remainder is of unknown origin. The sample table records 150,000 to 200,000 clones; over 65% of these occur just once. The ten largest clones capture approximately 2% of the sample. The time point label on this specimen signifies: approximately eleven months on ibrutinib. The sample was PBMCs, taken after 12 months of ibrutinib treatment. The receptors come from a human donor with chronic lymphocytic leukemia.

The rearrangement links TRBV7-6 to TRBJ2-7; D unclear. The CDR3 loop spans 13 amino acids. Trimming removed 2 bases at V and 6 bases at J, with 11 bases between. Germline CDR1 and CDR2: SGHVS and FNYEAQ. The CDR3 spells CASSLSELGEQYF. The DNA for the CDR3 is TGTGCCAGCAGCTTATCCGAATTGGGCGAGCAGTACTTC.

J is TRBJ2-5 and V is TRBV2; TRBD1 agrees at 8 bases. With the DNA end fitting TRBJ2-7 better, the J assignment may be wrong. The CDR3 is 11 amino acids. In germline, CDR1 is SNHLY, CDR2 FYNNEI. CDR3 residues: CASDRGHEQYF. CDR3 nucleotides: TGTGCCAGCGACAGGGGCCACGAGCAGTACTTC.

Of note for this clone: One end of the junction fails to match germline, which may point to a read error. The rearrangement joins TRBV7-7 to TRBJ2-1, with 14 bases that match TRBD2. The CDR3 sequence is 16 residues long. Germline V gene lookup returns CDR1 SSHAT and CDR2 FNYEAQ (reference sequence). The CDR3 DNA reads as TGTGCTAGCAGCCGCGGGACTAGCGGGAGCTACAATGAGCAGTTCTTC. It is translated as CASSRGTSGSYNEQFF.

The chain employs TRBV27 and TRBJ2-3, with a possible D match to TRBD1 (6 bases). Germline V gives CDR1 MNHEY, CDR2 SMNVEV (reference sequence). This CDR3 comprises 16 residues. Between the trimmed V and J ends, which lost 0 bases and 4 bases, there was a span of 14 bases. As DNA, the CDR3 is TGTGCCAGCAGTTTATCGGGCGGACCAGGGGCAGATACGCAGTATTTT. This encodes CASSLSGGPGADTQYF.

The rearrangement joins TRBV5-4 to TRBJ2-3, with 10 nucleotides matching TRBD2. Germline CDR1 reads SGHNT; CDR2 reads YYREEE (reference sequence). V trimming: 4 bases; J trimming: 6 bases; junction bases outside the gene matches: 11. CDR3 size: 16 residues. CDR3 in DNA: TGTGCCAGCAGCAGGGAAGCGGGAGGGCCGTCGGATACGCAGTATTTT. Its translation: CASSREAGGPSDTQYF.

The chain has TRBV30 and TRBJ1-1; D gene unclear. CDR1 GTSNPN and CDR2 SVGIG come from the germline V gene (reference sequence). The length of the CDR3 is 16 residues. Deletions cut 1 base from V and 4 bases from J, with 19 bases between. Here the CDR3 DNA reads TGTGCCTGGAGTGATTGGAAATCCGCCATTGGCACTGAAGCTTTCTTT. It yields the protein CAWSDWKSAIGTEAFF. The full variable domain, its missing parts supplied by reference TRBV30 and TRBJ1-1, is SQTIHQWPATLVQPVGSPLSLECTVEGTSNPNLYWYRQAAGRGLQLLFYSVGIGQISSEVPQNLSASRPQDRQFILSSKKLLLSDSGFYLCAWSDWKSAIGTEAFFGQGTRLTVV.

The gene calls are TRBV25-1 and TRBJ2-1; unclear D gene. V lost 5 bases, J lost 0 bases, and 11 bases lay in between. Germline-derived CDR1 and CDR2 are MGHDK and SYGVNS. The CDR3 spans 15 residues. The DNA for the CDR3 is TGTGCCAGCAGTAAGAGTTTGGGCTCCTACAATGAGCAGTTCTTC. Encoded protein: CASSKSLGSYNEQFF.

The rearrangement uses TRBV2 and TRBJ2-1; the D call may be TRBD1 or TRBD2 (5 bases each). The V and J ends lost 5 bases and 3 bases respectively, with 8 bases between them. Germline-derived CDR1 and CDR2 are SNHLY and FYNNEI. This CDR3 has 13 amino acids. The CDR3 nucleotides read TGTGCCAGCAGTACAGGACTCTACAATGAGCAGTTCTTC. Translated: CASSTGLYNEQFF.

The V call is TRBV9, the J call TRBJ2-5, with a possible D match to TRBD1 (5 bases). V gave up 4 bases and J gave up 0 bases, with 10 bases separating them. Looked up from germline, CDR1 is SGDLS and CDR2 is YYNGEE. The CDR3 totals 14 residues. CDR3 in amino acids: CASSPGRDQETQYF. Written as DNA, the CDR3 is TGTGCCAGCAGCCCAGGCAGGGACCAAGAGACCCAGTACTTC.

The chain couples TRBV11-1 to TRBJ1-5; tentatively, D is TRBD1 (5 bases). Per the germline V gene, CDR1 is SGHAT and CDR2 is FQDESV (reference sequence). V was cut by 7 bases and J by 7 bases, with 26 bases left in between. There are 17 residues in the CDR3. In DNA, the CDR3 is TGTGCCAGCACCTCAAAGGAGGAGGGTAGGGGCCACCAGCCCCAGCATTTT. Its translation: CASTSKEEGRGHQPQHF.

The gene calls are TRBV9 and TRBJ2-1, with 10 bases fitting TRBD2. The V gene end was trimmed by 3 bases and the J gene end by 0 bases; junction bases not matched to a gene: 9. The CDR3 is 18 residues long. The germline V gene encodes CDR1 SGDLS and CDR2 YYNGEE. In DNA, the CDR3 is TGTGCCAGCAGCGCCCGACTAGCGGGTCCGAGCTCCTACAATGAGCAGTTCTTC. Translating gives CASSARLAGPSSYNEQFF.

The rearrangement uses TRBV19 and TRBJ2-3; D not certain. V was clipped by 3 bases and J by 1 base, with 8 bases between them. This CDR3 has 14 amino acids. The germline V gene encodes CDR1 LNHDA and CDR2 SQIVND (reference sequence). This chain's CDR3 is CASSMGRRTDTQYF. CDR3 DNA: TGTGCCAGTAGTATGGGCAGACGCACAGATACGCAGTATTTT.

This chain links TRBV2 with TRBJ2-3, with TRBD2 matching 7 bases. The V gene end was trimmed by 8 bases and the J gene end by 3 bases; junction bases not matched to a gene: 2. Germline CDR1 and CDR2: SNHLY and FYNNEI. This CDR3 comprises 12 residues. CDR3 DNA: TGTGCCAGCGGGGGGGGGACAGATACGCAGTATTTT. It is translated as CASGGGTDTQYF.

The chain uses TRBV20-1 and TRBJ2-5; 10 nucleotides line up with TRBD2. V shed 6 bases and J 8 bases; nucleotides not matched to a gene: 3. The CDR3 consists of 11 residues. Germline V gives CDR1 DFQATT, CDR2 SNEGSKA (reference sequence). CDR3 amino acids: CSALAGVTQYF. The CDR3 bases are TGCAGTGCCCTAGCGGGAGTTACCCAGTACTTC.

The CDR3 DNA sequence: TGTGCCAGCAGCCCGGGAAGGGGACCGTCGTACGAGCAGTACTTC. It encodes CASSPGRGPSYEQYF. V is TRBV7-9 and J is TRBJ2-7, with D perhaps matching TRBD1 or TRBD2 (5 bases each). CDR1 is SEHNR and CDR2 is FQNEAQ in the germline V gene (reference sequence). CDR3 length equals 15 residues. The ends were cut back, 5 bases at V and 4 bases at J, with 18 bases in the middle.